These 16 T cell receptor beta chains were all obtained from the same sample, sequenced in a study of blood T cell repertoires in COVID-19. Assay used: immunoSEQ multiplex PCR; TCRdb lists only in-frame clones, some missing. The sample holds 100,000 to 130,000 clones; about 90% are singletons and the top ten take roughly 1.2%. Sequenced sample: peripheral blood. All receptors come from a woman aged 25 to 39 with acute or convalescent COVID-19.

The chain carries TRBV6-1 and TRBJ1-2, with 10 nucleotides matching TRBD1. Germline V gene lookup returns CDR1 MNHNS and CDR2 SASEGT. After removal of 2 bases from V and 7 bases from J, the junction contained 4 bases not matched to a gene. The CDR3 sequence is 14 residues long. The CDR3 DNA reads TGTGCCAGCAGTGAATCGGGGACAGGGGCTGGCTACACCTTC. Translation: CASSESGTGAGYTF.

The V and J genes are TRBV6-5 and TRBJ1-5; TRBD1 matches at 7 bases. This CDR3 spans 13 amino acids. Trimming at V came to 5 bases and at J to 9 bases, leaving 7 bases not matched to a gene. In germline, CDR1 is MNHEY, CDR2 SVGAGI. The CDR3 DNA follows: TGTGCCAGCAGTCCGACAGGGTCAGGGCCCCAGCATTTT. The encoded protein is CASSPTGSGPQHF.

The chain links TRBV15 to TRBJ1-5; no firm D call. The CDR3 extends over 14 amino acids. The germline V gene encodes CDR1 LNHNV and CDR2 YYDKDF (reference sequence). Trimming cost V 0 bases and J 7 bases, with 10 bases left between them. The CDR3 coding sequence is TGTGCCACCAGCAGAGATTTGGAGGGCCAGCCCCAGCATTTT. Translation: CATSRDLEGQPQHF. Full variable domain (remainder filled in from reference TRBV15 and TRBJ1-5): DAMVIQNPRYQVTQFGKPVTLSCSQTLNHNVMYWYQQKSSQAPKLLFHYYDKDFNNEADTPDNFQSRRPNTSFCFLDIRSPGLGDTAMYLCATSRDLEGQPQHFGDGTRLSIL.

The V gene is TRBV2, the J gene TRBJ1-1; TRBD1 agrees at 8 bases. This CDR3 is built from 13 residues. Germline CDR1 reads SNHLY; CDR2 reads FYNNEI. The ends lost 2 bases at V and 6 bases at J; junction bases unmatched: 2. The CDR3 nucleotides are TGTGCCAGCAGTGAACGGGACAGGCCTGAAGCTTTCTTT. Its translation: CASSERDRPEAFF.

Here the CDR3 DNA reads TGTGCCAGCAGCCGGGACAGGGTCAATGAGCAGTTCTTC. This codes for CASSRDRVNEQFF. The V call is TRBV7-2, the J call TRBJ2-1, with TRBD1 matching 9 bases. Germline assignment: CDR1 SGHTA and CDR2 FQGNSA. With V trimmed by 5 bases and J by 6 bases, 2 bases remained unmatched. The CDR3 totals 13 residues. Combining the CDR3 with reference TRBV7-2 and TRBJ2-1 gives the whole variable domain GAGVSQSPSNKVTEKGKDVELRCDPISGHTALYWYRQSLGQGLEFLIYFQGNSAPDKSGLPSDRFSAERTGGSVSTLTIQRTQQEDSAVYLCASSRDRVNEQFFGPGTRLTVL.

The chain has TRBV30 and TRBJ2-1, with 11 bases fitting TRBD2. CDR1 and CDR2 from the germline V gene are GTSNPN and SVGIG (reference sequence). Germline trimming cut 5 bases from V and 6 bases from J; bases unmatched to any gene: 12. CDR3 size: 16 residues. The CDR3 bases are TGTGCCTGGTGTCTCTACGGACTAGCGGGCCTCAATGAGCAGTTCTTC. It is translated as CAWCLYGLAGLNEQFF.

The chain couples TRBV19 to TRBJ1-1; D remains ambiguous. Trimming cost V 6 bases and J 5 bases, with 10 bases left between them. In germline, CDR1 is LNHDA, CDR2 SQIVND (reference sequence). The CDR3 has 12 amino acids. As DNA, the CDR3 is TGTGCCAGTAGCGACCTCGGGACTGAAGCTTTCTTT. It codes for CASSDLGTEAFF.

For the CDR3, the DNA is TGTGCCAGCAGTGAATGGGTTCGGGGTGGCTACACCTTC. Translated, it gives CASSEWVRGGYTF. This chain links TRBV2 with TRBJ1-2, with no clear D. Trimming stripped 2 bases from V and 7 bases from J, with 11 bases between. CDR1 SNHLY and CDR2 FYNNEI come from the germline V gene. This CDR3 contains 13 residues.

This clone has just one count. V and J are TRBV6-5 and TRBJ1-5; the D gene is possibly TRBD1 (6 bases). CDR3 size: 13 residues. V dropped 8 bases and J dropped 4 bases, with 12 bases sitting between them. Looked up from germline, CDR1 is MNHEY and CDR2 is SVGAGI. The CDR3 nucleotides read TGTGCCAGCGGGGGGGCGCCGAATCAGCCCCAGCATTTT. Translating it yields CASGGAPNQPQHF.

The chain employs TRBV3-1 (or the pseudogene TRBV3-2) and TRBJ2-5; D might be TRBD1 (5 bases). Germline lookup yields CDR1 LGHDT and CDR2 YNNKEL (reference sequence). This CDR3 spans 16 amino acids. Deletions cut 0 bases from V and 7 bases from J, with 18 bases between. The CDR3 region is CASSQDLLGPGGTQYF. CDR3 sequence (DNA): TGTGCCAGCAGCCAAGATCTCCTGGGGCCAGGTGGGACCCAGTACTTC.

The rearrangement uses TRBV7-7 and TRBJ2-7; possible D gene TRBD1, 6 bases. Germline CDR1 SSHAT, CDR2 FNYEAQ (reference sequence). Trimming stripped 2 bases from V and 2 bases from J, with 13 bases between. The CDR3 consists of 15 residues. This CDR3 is CASSLYQGSPYEQYF. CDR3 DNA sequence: TGTGCCAGCAGCTTATATCAGGGGAGTCCCTACGAGCAGTACTTC.

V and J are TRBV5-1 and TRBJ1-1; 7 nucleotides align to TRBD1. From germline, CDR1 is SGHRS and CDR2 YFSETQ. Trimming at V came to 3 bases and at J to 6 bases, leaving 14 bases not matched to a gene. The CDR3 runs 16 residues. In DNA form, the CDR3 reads TGCGCCAGCAGCTGGGGACCGGGACAGCGAAGCCCTGAAGCTTTCTTT. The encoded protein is CASSWGPGQRSPEAFF.

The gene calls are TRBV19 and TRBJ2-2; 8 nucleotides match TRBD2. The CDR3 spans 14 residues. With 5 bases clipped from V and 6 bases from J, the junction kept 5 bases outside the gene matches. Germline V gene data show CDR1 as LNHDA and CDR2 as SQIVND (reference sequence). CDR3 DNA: TGTGCCAGTAGTCAGCGGGAGATGGCCGGGGAGCTGTTTTTT. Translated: CASSQREMAGELFF. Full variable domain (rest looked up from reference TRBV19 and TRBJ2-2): DGGITQSPKYLFRKEGQNVTLSCEQNLNHDAMYWYRQDPGQGLRLIYYSQIVNDFQKGDIAEGYSVSREKKESFPLTVTSAQKNPTAFYLCASSQREMAGELFFGEGSRLTVL.

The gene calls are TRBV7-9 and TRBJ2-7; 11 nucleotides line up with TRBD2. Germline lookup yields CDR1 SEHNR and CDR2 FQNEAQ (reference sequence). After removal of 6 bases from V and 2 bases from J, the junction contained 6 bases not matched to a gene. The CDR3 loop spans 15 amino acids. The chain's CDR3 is CASRPTSGTAYEQYF. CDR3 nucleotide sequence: TGTGCCAGCAGGCCGACTAGCGGGACAGCCTACGAGCAGTACTTC.

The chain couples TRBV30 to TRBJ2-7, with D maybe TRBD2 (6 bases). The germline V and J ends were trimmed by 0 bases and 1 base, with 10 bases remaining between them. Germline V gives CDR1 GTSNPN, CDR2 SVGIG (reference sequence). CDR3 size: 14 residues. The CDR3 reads CAWSVRRVSYEQYF. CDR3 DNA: TGTGCCTGGAGTGTACGGAGGGTATCCTACGAGCAGTACTTC. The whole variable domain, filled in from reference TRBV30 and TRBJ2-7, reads SQTIHQWPATLVQPVGSPLSLECTVEGTSNPNLYWYRQAAGRGLQLLFYSVGIGQISSEVPQNLSASRPQDRQFILSSKKLLLSDSGFYLCAWSVRRVSYEQYFGPGTRLTVT.

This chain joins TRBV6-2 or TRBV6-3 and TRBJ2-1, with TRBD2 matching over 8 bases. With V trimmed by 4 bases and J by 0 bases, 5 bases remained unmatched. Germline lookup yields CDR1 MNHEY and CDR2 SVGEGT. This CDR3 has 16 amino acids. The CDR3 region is CASSSGSGSSYNEQFF. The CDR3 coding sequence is TGTGCCAGCAGTTCCGGGAGCGGGAGCTCCTACAATGAGCAGTTCTTC.